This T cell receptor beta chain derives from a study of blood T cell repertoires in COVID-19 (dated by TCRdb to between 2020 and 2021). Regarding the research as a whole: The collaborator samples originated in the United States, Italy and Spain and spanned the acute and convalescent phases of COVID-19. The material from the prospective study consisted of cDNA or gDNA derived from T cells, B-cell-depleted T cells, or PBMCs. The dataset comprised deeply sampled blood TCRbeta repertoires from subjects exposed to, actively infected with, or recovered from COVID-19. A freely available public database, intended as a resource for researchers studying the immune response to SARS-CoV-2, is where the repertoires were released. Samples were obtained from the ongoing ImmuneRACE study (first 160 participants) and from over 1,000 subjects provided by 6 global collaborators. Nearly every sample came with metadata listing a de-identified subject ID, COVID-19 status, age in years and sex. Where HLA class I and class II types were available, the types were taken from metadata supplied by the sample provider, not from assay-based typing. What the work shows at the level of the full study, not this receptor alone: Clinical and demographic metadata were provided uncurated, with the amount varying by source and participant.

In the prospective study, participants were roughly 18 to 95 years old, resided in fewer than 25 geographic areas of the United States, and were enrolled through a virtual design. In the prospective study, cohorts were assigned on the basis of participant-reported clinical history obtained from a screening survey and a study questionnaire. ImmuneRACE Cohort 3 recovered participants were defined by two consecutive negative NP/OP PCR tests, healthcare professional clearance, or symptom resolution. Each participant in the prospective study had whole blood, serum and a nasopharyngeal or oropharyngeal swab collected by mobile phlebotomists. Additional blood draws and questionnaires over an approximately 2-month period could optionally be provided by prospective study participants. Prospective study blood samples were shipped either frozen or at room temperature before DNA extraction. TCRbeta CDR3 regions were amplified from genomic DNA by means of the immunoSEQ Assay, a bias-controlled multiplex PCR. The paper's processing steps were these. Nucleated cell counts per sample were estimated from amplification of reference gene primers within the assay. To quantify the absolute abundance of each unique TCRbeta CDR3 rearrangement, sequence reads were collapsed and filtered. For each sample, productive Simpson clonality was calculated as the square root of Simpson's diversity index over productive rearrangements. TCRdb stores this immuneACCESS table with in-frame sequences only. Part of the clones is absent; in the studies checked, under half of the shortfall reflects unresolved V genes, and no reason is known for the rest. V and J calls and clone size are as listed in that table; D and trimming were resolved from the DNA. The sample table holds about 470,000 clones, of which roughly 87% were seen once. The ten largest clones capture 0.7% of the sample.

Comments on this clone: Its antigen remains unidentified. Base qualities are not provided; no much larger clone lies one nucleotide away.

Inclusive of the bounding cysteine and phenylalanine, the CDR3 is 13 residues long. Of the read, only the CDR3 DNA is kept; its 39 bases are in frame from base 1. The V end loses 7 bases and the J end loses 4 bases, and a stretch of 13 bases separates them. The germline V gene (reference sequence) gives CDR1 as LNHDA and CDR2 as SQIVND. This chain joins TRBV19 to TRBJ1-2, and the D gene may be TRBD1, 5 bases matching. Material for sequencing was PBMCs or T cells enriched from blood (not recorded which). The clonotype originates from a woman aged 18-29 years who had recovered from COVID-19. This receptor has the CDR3 CASTDFDSYGYTF. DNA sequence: TGTGCCAGTACCGACTTCGACAGCTATGGCTACACCTTC.